This T cell receptor (beta chain) derives from a study of T cells in Graves' hyperthyroidism and ophthalmopathy. The TCR beta CDR3 regions underwent amplification using RNA transcripts as the source. First-round RT-PCR targeting the TCR CDR3 was performed with the HTBI primer set. TCRdb fed the multiplex PCR reads into MiXCR, producing one record per CDR3 protein. This table has under 550,000 distinct CDR3 sequences, approximately 20% appearing once. Ophthalmopathy patients all had a Clinical Activity Score of at least 3, a NOSPECS grade of at least 4 and disease under 3 months old. Not enrolled were patients with uncontrolled infection, other autoimmune disease, pregnancy or lactation. This sample holds PBMCs from approximately 9 ml fresh peripheral blood. Study conclusions and caveats: Most clonotypes expanded in the thyroid (above 0.001) were also present in blood.

This clonotype came up many times. Its antigen is not known. The source of this sequence is a man between 35 and 55 years old with Graves' ophthalmopathy. Sequenced input: blood.

In nucleotides, the CDR3 is TGTGCCAGCAGTGGGGACCAGAGCTCCTACAATGAGCAGTTCTTC. It specifies CASSGDQSSYNEQFF. V is TRBV6-2 or TRBV6-3 and J is TRBJ2-1, with D tentatively TRBD1 or TRBD2 (5 bases each). This CDR3 has 15 amino acids. Trimming removed 5 bases at V and 0 bases at J, with 11 bases between. Germline V gene data show CDR1 as MNHEY and CDR2 as SVGEGT.